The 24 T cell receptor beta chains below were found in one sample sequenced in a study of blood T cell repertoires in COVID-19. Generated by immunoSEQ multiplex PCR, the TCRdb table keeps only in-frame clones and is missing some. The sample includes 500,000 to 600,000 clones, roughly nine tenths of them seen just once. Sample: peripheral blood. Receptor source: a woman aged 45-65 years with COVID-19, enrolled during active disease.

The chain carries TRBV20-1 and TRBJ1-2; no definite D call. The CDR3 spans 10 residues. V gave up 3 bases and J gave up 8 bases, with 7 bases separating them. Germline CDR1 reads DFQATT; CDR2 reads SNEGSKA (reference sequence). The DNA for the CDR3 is TGCAGTGCTAGCTCAGGAGGCTACACCTTC. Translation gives CSASSGGYTF.

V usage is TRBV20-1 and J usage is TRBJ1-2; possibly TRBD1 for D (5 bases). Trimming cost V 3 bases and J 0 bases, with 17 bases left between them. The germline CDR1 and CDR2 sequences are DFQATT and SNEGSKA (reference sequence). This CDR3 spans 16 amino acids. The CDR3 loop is CSASVEGGDPNYGYTF. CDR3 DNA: TGCAGTGCTAGTGTGGAGGGAGGGGATCCTAACTATGGCTACACCTTC.

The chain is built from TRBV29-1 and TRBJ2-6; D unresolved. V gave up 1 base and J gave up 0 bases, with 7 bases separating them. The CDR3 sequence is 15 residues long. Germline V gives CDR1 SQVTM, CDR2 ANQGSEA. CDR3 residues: CSVEASYSGANVLTF. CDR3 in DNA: TGCAGCGTTGAAGCTTCGTACTCTGGGGCCAACGTCCTGACTTTC.

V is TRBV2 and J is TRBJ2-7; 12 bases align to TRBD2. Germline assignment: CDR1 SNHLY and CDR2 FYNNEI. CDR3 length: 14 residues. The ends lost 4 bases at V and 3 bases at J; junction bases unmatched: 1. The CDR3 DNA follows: TGTGCCAGCAGTGGGACTAGCGGGGACTACGAGCAGTACTTC. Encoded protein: CASSGTSGDYEQYF.

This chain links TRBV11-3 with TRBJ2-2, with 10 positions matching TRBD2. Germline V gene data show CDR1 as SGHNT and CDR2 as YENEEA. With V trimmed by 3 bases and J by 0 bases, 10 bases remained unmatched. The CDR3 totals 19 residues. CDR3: CASSFHGLAAVANTGELFF. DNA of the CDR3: TGTGCCAGCAGCTTCCATGGACTAGCGGCCGTAGCGAACACCGGGGAGCTGTTTTTT. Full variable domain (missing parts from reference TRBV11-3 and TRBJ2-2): EAGVVQSPRYKIIEKKQPVAFWCNPISGHNTLYWYLQNLGQGPELLIRYENEEAVDDSQLPKDRFSAERLKGVDSTLKIQPAELGDSAVYLCASSFHGLAAVANTGELFFGEGSRLTVL.

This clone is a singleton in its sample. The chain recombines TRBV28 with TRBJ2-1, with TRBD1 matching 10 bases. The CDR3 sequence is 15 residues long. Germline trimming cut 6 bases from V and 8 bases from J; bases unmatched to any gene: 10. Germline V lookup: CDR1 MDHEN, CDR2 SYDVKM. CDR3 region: CASSPRGQGKDEQFF. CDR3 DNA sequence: TGTGCCAGCAGCCCTCGGGGACAGGGGAAGGATGAGCAGTTCTTC.

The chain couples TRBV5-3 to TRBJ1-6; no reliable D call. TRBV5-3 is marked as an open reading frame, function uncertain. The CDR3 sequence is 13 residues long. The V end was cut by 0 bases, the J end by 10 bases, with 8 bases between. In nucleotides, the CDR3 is TGTGCCAGAAGCTTGGGTAACACCTCACCCCTCCACTTT. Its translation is CARSLGNTSPLHF.

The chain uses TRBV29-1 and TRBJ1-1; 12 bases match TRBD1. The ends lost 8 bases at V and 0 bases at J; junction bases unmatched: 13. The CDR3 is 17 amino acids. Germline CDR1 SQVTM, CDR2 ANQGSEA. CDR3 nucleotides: TGCAGCTTGTGGGACAGGGGGCGCGAAGGCCTGAACACTGAAGCTTTCTTT. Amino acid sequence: CSLWDRGREGLNTEAFF.

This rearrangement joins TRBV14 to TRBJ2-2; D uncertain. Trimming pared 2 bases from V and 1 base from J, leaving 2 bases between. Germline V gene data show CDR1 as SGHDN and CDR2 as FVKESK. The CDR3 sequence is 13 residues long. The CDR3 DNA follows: TGTGCCAGCAGCCAACAGAACACCGGGGAGCTGTTTTTT. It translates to CASSQQNTGELFF. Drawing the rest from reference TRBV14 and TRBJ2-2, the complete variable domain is EAGVTQFPSHSVIEKGQTVTLRCDPISGHDNLYWYRRVMGKEIKFLLHFVKESKQDESGMPNNRFLAERTGGTYSTLKVQPAELEDSGVYFCASSQQNTGELFFGEGSRLTVL.

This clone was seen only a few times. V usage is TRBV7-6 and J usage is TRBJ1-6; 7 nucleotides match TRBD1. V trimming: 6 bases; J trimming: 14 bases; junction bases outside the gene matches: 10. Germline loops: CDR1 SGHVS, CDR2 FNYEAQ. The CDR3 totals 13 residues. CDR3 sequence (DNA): TGTGCCAGCAGTTTACAACAGGGGCAAACCCTCCACTTT. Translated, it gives CASSLQQGQTLHF.

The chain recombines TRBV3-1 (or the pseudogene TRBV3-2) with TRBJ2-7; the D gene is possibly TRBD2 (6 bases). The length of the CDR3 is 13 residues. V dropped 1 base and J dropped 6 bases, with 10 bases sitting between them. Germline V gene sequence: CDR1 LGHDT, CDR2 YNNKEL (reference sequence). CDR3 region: CASSQVLLAEQYF. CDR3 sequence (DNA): TGTGCCAGCAGCCAAGTCCTACTAGCCGAGCAGTACTTC.

For the CDR3, the DNA is TGTGCCAGCTCACCGAACGAAGGACAGTACACCGGGGAGCTGTTTTTT. Its protein product is CASSPNEGQYTGELFF. This sequence joins TRBV18 and TRBJ2-2; D is possibly TRBD1 (6 bases). Germline V gene lookup returns CDR1 KGHSH and CDR2 LQKENI. V shed 3 bases and J shed 3 bases, with 14 bases lying between them. This CDR3 has 16 amino acids.

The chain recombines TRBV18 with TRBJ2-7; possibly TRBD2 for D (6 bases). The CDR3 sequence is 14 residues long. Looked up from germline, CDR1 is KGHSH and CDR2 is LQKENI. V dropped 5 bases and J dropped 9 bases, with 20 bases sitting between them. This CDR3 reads CASSSSDYPAGQYF. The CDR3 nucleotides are TGTGCCAGCTCATCTTCGGACTACCCCGCGGGGCAGTACTTC.

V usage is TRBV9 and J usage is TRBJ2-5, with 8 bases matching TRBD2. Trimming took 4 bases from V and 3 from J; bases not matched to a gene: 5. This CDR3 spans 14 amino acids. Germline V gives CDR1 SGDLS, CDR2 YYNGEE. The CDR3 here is CASSPLSGEETQYF. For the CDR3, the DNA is TGTGCCAGCAGCCCCCTTAGCGGGGAAGAGACCCAGTACTTC. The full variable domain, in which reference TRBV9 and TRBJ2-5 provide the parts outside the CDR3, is DSGVTQTPKHLITATGQRVTLRCSPRSGDLSVYWYQQSLDQGLQFLIQYYNGEERAKGNILERFSAQQFPDLHSELNLSSLELGDSALYFCASSPLSGEETQYFGPGTRLLVL.

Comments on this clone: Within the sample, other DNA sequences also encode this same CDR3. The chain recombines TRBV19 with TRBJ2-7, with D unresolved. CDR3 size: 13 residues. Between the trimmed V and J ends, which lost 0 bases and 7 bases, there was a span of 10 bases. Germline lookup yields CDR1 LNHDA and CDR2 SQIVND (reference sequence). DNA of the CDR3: TGTGCCAGTAGTATAGAGCCGCGCCGGGAGCAGTACTTC. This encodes CASSIEPRREQYF. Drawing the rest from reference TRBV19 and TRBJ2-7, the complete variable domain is DGGITQSPKYLFRKEGQNVTLSCEQNLNHDAMYWYRQDPGQGLRLIYYSQIVNDFQKGDIAEGYSVSREKKESFPLTVTSAQKNPTAFYLCASSIEPRREQYFGPGTRLTVT.

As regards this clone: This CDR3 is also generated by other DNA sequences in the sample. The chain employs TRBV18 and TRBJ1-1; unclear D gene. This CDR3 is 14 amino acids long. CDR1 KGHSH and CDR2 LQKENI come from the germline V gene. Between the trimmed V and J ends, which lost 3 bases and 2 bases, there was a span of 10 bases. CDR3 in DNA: TGTGCCAGCTCACCTACCGGAGGCAACACTGAAGCTTTCTTT. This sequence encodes CASSPTGGNTEAFF.

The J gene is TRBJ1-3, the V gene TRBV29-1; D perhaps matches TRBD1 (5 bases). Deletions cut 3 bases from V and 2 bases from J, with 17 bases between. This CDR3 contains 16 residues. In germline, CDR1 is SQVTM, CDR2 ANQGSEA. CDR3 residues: CSVDTKQGSPGNTIYF. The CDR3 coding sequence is TGCAGCGTTGATACAAAGCAGGGATCTCCTGGAAACACCATATATTTT.

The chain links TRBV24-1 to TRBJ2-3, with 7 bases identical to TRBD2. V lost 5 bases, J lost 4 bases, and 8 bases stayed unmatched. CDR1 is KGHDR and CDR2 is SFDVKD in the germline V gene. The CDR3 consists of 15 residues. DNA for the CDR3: TGTGCCACCAGTGGAGGCGGGGGATTTTCAGATACGCAGTATTTT. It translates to CATSGGGGFSDTQYF.

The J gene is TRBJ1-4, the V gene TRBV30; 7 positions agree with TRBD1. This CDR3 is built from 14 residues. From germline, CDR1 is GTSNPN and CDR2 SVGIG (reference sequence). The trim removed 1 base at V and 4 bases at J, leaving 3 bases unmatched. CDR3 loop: CAWSAGQINEKLFF. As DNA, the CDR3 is TGTGCCTGGAGTGCGGGACAGATTAATGAAAAACTGTTTTTT.

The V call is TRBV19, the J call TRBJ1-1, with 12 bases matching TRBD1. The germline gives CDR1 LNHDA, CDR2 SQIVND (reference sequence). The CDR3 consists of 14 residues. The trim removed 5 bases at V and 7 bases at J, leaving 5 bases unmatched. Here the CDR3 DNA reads TGTGCCAGTAGTGCCGGGACAGGGGGCCTTGAAGCTTTCTTT. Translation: CASSAGTGGLEAFF.

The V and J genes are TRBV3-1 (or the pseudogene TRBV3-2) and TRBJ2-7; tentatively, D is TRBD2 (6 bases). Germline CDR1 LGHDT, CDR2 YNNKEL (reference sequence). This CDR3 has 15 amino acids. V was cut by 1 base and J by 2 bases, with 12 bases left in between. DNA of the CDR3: TGTGCCAGCAGCCAAGTTGGGGGGTTTACCTACGAGCAGTACTTC. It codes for CASSQVGGFTYEQYF.

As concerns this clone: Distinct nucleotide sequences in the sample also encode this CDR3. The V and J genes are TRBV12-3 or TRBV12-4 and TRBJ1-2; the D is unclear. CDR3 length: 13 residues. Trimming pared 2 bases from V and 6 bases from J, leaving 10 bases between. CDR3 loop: CASSLRTGDGYTF. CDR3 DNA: TGTGCCAGCAGTTTACGGACCGGGGATGGCTACACCTTC.

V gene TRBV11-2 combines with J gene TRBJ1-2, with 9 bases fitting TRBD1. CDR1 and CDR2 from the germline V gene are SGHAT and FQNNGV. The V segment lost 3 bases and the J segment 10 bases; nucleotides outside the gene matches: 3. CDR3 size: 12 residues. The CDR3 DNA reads TGTGCCAGCAGCTTCGACAGGGGGATCTACACCTTC. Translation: CASSFDRGIYTF.

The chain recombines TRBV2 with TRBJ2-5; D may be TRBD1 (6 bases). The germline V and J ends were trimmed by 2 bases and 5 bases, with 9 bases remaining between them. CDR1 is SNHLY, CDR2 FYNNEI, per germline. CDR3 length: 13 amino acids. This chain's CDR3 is CASSENRDETQYF. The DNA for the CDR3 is TGTGCCAGCAGTGAAAACAGGGACGAGACCCAGTACTTC.